Below, 26 T cell receptor beta chains from the same sample are listed, as sequenced in a study of T cells in women clearing cervical HPV infection. TCRdb keeps only in-frame clones here, not all; method: immunoSEQ multiplex PCR. The repertoire shows under 50,000 clones; the top ten hold 6.4%. The material sequenced was blood buffy coat. These receptors were obtained from a woman between 18 and 75 years old with a cervical HPV16 infection that either progressed to CIN3+ or cleared (not recorded which).

Of note for this clone: The read terminates 3 residues ahead of where the CDR3 ends, so the germline J gene completes it. The V gene is TRBV5-1, the J gene TRBJ2-7; D not resolved. CDR1 and CDR2 (germline): SGHRS, YFSETQ. This CDR3 is 17 amino acids long. Trimming removed 0 bases from V and 2 bases from J, with 18 bases in between. CDR3 residues: CASSLEWAEFWTYEQYF. The sequenced CDR3 bases are TGCGCCAGCAGCTTGGAGTGGGCAGAGTTTTGGACCTACGAG.

A remark on this clone: The read ends 3 residues before the CDR3 terminus; that terminus is restored from the germline J gene. J is TRBJ2-5 and V is TRBV30; tentative D call: TRBD2 (6 bases). The CDR3 runs 14 residues. Germline loops: CDR1 GTSNPN, CDR2 SVGIG (reference sequence). V was clipped by 5 bases and J by 5 bases, with 18 bases between them. CDR3 DNA (partial): TGTGCCTGGGCCAAGGGTTTACGGGGGGAGACC. This encodes CAWAKGLRGET. The whole CDR3 reads CAWAKGLRGETQYF.

A remark on this clone: The read ends 3 residues before the CDR3 terminus; that terminus is restored from the germline J gene. The V gene is TRBV6-1, the J gene TRBJ2-1; 8 nucleotides line up with TRBD1. Unmatched junction bases numbered 3, after V lost 4 bases and J lost 7 bases. The V gene's germline CDR1 is MNHNS and CDR2 SASEGT. This CDR3 is built from 13 residues. Incomplete CDR3 DNA: TGTGCCAGCAGTGTACAGGGGGGAAATGAG. Translating gives CASSVQGGNE. The complete CDR3 sequence is CASSVQGGNEQFF.

About this clone: The CDR3 end falls 3 residues outside the read, so it is completed with the germline J gene. This chain connects TRBV7-2 to TRBJ1-6; D remains ambiguous. The CDR3 has 14 amino acids. The V and J ends lost 1 base and 7 bases respectively, with 8 bases between them. Per germline, CDR1 SGHTA and CDR2 FQGNSA. The CDR3 sequence: CASSLGDGNSPLHF. The sequenced CDR3 bases are TGTGCCAGCAGCTTAGGCGACGGGAATTCACCC.

About this clone: Sequencing ends 3 residues short of the CDR3 end; the germline J gene provides the rest. The chain joins TRBV20-1 to TRBJ2-6; D is unresolved. Germline values: CDR1 DFQATT, CDR2 SNEGSKA (reference sequence). Trimming stripped 2 bases from V and 0 bases from J, with 5 bases between. CDR3 length equals 14 residues. The CDR3: CSARYLSGANVLTF. The covered CDR3 bases are TGCAGTGCTAGATATCTCTCTGGGGCCAACGTC.

As for this clone: The read terminates 3 residues ahead of where the CDR3 ends, so the germline J gene completes it. The genes are TRBV20-1 and TRBJ1-6, with TRBD1 matching 7 bases. Germline trimming cut 0 bases from V and 4 bases from J; bases unmatched to any gene: 6. Germline V gene data show CDR1 as DFQATT and CDR2 as SNEGSKA (reference sequence). This CDR3 is 16 amino acids long. The CDR3 sequence is CSARDLWGQYNSPLHF. Incomplete CDR3 DNA: TGCAGTGCTAGAGATCTGTGGGGACAGTATAATTCACCC.

In the case of this clone: The CDR3 is cut off 3 residues early in the read; its end comes from the germline J gene. This chain connects TRBV23-1 to TRBJ2-4, with D tentatively TRBD1 (5 bases). TRBV23-1 belongs to the ORF category, with a function that is uncertain. Trimming removed 2 bases at V and 0 bases at J, with 14 bases between. The CDR3 covers 17 residues. Here the CDR3 reads CASSQERQRIAKNIQYF. CDR3 DNA, as far as it was read: TGCGCCAGCAGTCAAGAACGACAGAGAATAGCCAAAAACATT.

Of note for this clone: The observed sequence ends 3 residues before the CDR3 terminus, with the missing tail filled in from the germline J gene. The chain couples TRBV5-1 to TRBJ1-1; TRBD1 might be the D (5 bases). Trimming took 7 bases from V and 0 from J, leaving 22 bases between them. Germline-derived CDR1 and CDR2 are SGHRS and YFSETQ. The CDR3 is 17 residues long. CDR3 DNA (partial): TGCGCCAGCCAGGCGGGGGGGAAGAACCTTCTGAACACTGAA. Protein sequence: CASQAGGKNLLNTE. The entire CDR3 protein is CASQAGGKNLLNTEAFF.

Concerning this clone: Read data end 3 residues before the CDR3 end; the end is taken from the germline J gene. The chain employs TRBV18 and TRBJ2-2; 8 nucleotides agree with TRBD1. Looked up from germline, CDR1 is KGHSH and CDR2 is LQKENI. The CDR3 is 18 residues long. CDR3 sequence: CASSIAAGGVGTNEKLFF. The sequenced CDR3 bases are TGTGCCAGCTCAATCGCCGCAGGGGGCGTGGGAACTAATGAAAAG. The whole variable domain, filled in from reference TRBV18 and TRBJ2-2, reads NAGVMQNPRHLVRRRGQEARLRCSPMKGHSHVYWYRQLPEEGLKFMVYLQKENIIDESGMPKERFSAEFPKEGPSILRIQQVVRGDSAAYFCASSIAAGGVGTNEKLFFGEGSRLTVL.

About this clone: Read sequence stops 3 residues before the CDR3 end, and the germline J gene provides the missing end. This rearrangement joins TRBV7-9 to TRBJ1-5, with TRBD1 matching over 8 bases. From germline, CDR1 is SEHNR and CDR2 FQNEAQ (reference sequence). V gave up 4 bases and J gave up 7 bases; unmatched junction bases: 9. The CDR3 contains 15 residues. CDR3 bases read: TGTGCCAGCAGCTATCAAGGACAGGGTTGGCAGCCC. Translated, it gives CASSYQGQGWQP. The whole CDR3 is CASSYQGQGWQPQHF.

As concerns this clone: The read finishes 3 residues shy of the CDR3 end, and the germline J gene is used to complete it. The V gene is TRBV7-6, the J gene TRBJ2-2, with 8 bases lining up with TRBD2. The V gene end was trimmed by 2 bases and the J gene end by 4 bases; junction bases not matched to a gene: 6. Germline V gene data show CDR1 as SGHVS and CDR2 as FNYEAQ. The CDR3 length is 16 residues. CDR3 sequence: CASSLTGGGSTGELFF. CDR3 DNA, as far as it was read: TGTGCCAGCAGCTTAACGGGCGGGGGGTCCACCGGGGAG.

A note on this clone: The read finishes 3 residues shy of the CDR3 end, and the germline J gene is used to complete it. The V call is TRBV14, the J call TRBJ2-1, with D possibly TRBD2 on 6 matching bases. Germline-derived CDR1 and CDR2 are SGHDN and FVKESK. Trimming stripped 0 bases from V and 0 bases from J, with 12 bases between. The CDR3 is 17 amino acids. The part of the CDR3 DNA that was read is TGTGCCAGCAGCCAAGACTTCGGGGGAAGCTCCTACAATGAG. It codes for CASSQDFGGSSYNE. The entire CDR3 protein reads CASSQDFGGSSYNEQFF. Complete variable domain (other parts from reference TRBV14 and TRBJ2-1): EAGVTQFPSHSVIEKGQTVTLRCDPISGHDNLYWYRRVMGKEIKFLLHFVKESKQDESGMPNNRFLAERTGGTYSTLKVQPAELEDSGVYFCASSQDFGGSSYNEQFFGPGTRLTVL.

Regarding this clone: Coverage ceases 3 residues before the CDR3 finishes, and the germline J gene fills in the end. V usage is TRBV24-1 and J usage is TRBJ2-1, with D possibly TRBD2 on 6 matching bases. CDR3 length: 16 amino acids. With 4 bases removed from V and 6 bases from J, the gap between germline ends came to 18 bases. CDR1 is KGHDR, CDR2 SFDVKD, per germline. The CDR3 loop is CATSDTSGTHFNEQFF. CDR3 bases read: TGTGCCACCAGTGACACTTCCGGGACTCACTTCAATGAG.

A remark on this clone: The CDR3 end lies 3 residues beyond the end of the read and is filled in from the germline J gene. This chain uses TRBV5-1 with TRBJ2-1; the match to TRBD2 covers 9 bases. The CDR3 is 15 amino acids. V dropped 4 bases and J dropped 8; count of bases not matched to a gene: 10. Germline V gene data show CDR1 as SGHRS and CDR2 as YFSETQ. CDR3 in amino acids: CASSTLAGITYEQFF. The sequenced CDR3 bases are TGCGCCAGCAGCACACTAGCGGGTATTACCTATGAG.

To note about this clone: The CDR3 end is not reached by the read, which stops 3 residues before it; the germline J gene fills it in. The chain is built from TRBV20-1 and TRBJ2-7; weak D call: TRBD1 (7 bases). Trimming shortened V by 0 bases and J by 0 bases, and 15 bases separated the two germline ends. This CDR3 is built from 16 residues. The germline CDR1 and CDR2 sequences are DFQATT and SNEGSKA (reference sequence). The CDR3 region is CSARDQNRGGSYEQYF. The CDR3 DNA, read in part, is TGCAGTGCTAGAGACCAAAACAGGGGAGGCTCCTACGAG.

Details on this clone: The read gets to within 3 residues of the CDR3 end, and the germline J gene fills in the rest. The V gene is TRBV5-6, the J gene TRBJ1-2, with 10 bases that match TRBD1. V gave up 1 base and J gave up 7 bases; unmatched junction bases: 7. Per germline, CDR1 SGHDT and CDR2 YYEEEE. The CDR3 contains 15 residues. CDR3 DNA (partial): TGTGCCAGCAGCTTGACGGGGACAGGGGAGTCTGGC. This codes for CASSLTGTGESG. The full CDR3 protein is CASSLTGTGESGYTF.

Notes on this clone: The read is 3 residues too short to cover the CDR3 end, so that end is filled in from the germline J gene. This chain links TRBV2 with TRBJ2-5, with 7 bases aligning to TRBD2. The V and J ends lost 5 bases and 6 bases, in that order; junction bases with no gene match: 15. CDR1 SNHLY and CDR2 FYNNEI come from the germline V gene. This CDR3 contains 16 residues. The CDR3 reads CASSPEPPGLRQTQYF. The covered CDR3 bases are TGTGCCAGCAGTCCCGAACCCCCGGGACTACGGCAGACC.

With respect to this clone: Read data end 3 residues before the CDR3 end; the end is taken from the germline J gene. This sequence joins TRBV7-3 and TRBJ2-7; 9 bases are shared with TRBD1. This CDR3 has 15 amino acids. Germline lookup yields CDR1 SGHTA and CDR2 FQGTGA. J lost 4 bases, V lost 5 bases, and 9 bases had no gene match. The CDR3 bases that were read are TGTGCCAGCAGCCAAGCCCCGGGACAGGGTTACGAG. Protein product: CASSQAPGQGYE. Given in full, the CDR3 is CASSQAPGQGYEQYF.

To note about this clone: Sequencing ends 3 residues short of the CDR3 end; the germline J gene provides the rest. Distinct nucleotide sequences in the sample also encode this CDR3. The chain combines TRBV19 with TRBJ1-2, with 7 bases lining up with TRBD1. Germline V lookup: CDR1 LNHDA, CDR2 SQIVND (reference sequence). This CDR3 contains 13 residues. The part of the CDR3 DNA that was read is TGTGCCAGTACCCCAAGCGTTCAGGGGGGA. Protein sequence: CASTPSVQGG. The whole CDR3 protein is CASTPSVQGGYTF.

With regard to this clone: Sequencing ends 3 residues short of the CDR3 end; the germline J gene provides the rest. The chain couples TRBV6-2 or TRBV6-3 to TRBJ1-1, with 8 bases that match TRBD1. CDR3 length: 14 amino acids. Per the germline V gene, CDR1 is MNHEY and CDR2 is SVGEGT. The DNA read from the CDR3 is TGTGCCAGCCAGGAACCGGGGACAGGACCCGAG. Amino acid sequence: CASQEPGTGPE. The whole CDR3 protein reads CASQEPGTGPEAFF.

In regard to this clone: With the read ending 3 residues before the CDR3 end, the germline J gene is used to fill in that end. The chain carries TRBV4-2 and TRBJ1-2, with D maybe TRBD1 (5 bases). Germline CDR1 is LGHNA and CDR2 is YNFKEQ. V was shortened by 0 bases and J by 2 bases, with 10 bases between the two germline ends. CDR3 size: 15 residues. CDR3 protein: CASSQEPEGNYGYTF. The CDR3 DNA, read in part, is TGTGCCAGCAGCCAAGAGCCAGAGGGGAACTATGGC.

As regards this clone: Sequencing ends 3 residues short of the CDR3 end; the germline J gene provides the rest. The chain uses TRBV7-6 and TRBJ2-7, with D possibly being TRBD1 (5 bases). The length of the CDR3 is 12 residues. V was shortened by 5 bases and J by 6 bases, with 11 bases between the two germline ends. The germline V gene encodes CDR1 SGHVS and CDR2 FNYEAQ. The DNA read from the CDR3 is TGTGCCAGCAGCCAACCCCAGGGCGAG. It translates to CASSQPQGE. The whole CDR3 region reads CASSQPQGEQYF.

About this clone: The observed sequence ends 3 residues before the CDR3 terminus, with the missing tail filled in from the germline J gene. J is TRBJ2-4 and V is TRBV19; possible D gene TRBD1, 5 bases. Germline CDR1 LNHDA, CDR2 SQIVND (reference sequence). The CDR3 covers 15 residues. CDR3 in amino acids: CASSKDRQIVYGQYF. The part of the CDR3 DNA that was read is TGTGCCAGTAGTAAAGACAGACAAATTGTCTATGGT.

A note on this clone: The CDR3 end is not reached by the read, which stops 3 residues before it; the germline J gene fills it in. V is TRBV5-6 and J is TRBJ1-2; no firm D call. Germline V gene sequence: CDR1 SGHDT, CDR2 YYEEEE. CDR3 length: 14 residues. Trimming left V 0 bases short and J 4 bases short, with 10 bases between. The DNA read from the CDR3 is TGTGCCAGCAGCTTGGAAGGCAGTCTCTATGGC. Translating gives CASSLEGSLYG. The full CDR3 protein is CASSLEGSLYGYTF.

Points on this clone: The read gets to within 3 residues of the CDR3 end, and the germline J gene fills in the rest. This chain uses TRBV6-1 with TRBJ2-5; D is perhaps TRBD2 (5 bases). V was cut by 0 bases and J by 6 bases, with 17 bases left in between. CDR1 and CDR2 from the germline V gene are MNHNS and SASEGT. The length of the CDR3 is 16 residues. CDR3 residues: CASSEARMVSGKTQYF. Partial CDR3 DNA: TGTGCCAGCAGTGAAGCCAGGATGGTCTCGGGGAAGACC.

Concerning this clone itself: The CDR3 end lies 3 residues beyond the end of the read and is filled in from the germline J gene. The chain employs TRBV7-9 and TRBJ2-3; perhaps TRBD2 as D (5 bases). Germline V gene data show CDR1 as SEHNR and CDR2 as FQNEAQ (reference sequence). CDR3 size: 15 residues. The CDR3: CASGGPGNSQETQYF. The DNA read from the CDR3 is TGTGCCAGCGGAGGCCCGGGGAACAGCCAAGAGACG.